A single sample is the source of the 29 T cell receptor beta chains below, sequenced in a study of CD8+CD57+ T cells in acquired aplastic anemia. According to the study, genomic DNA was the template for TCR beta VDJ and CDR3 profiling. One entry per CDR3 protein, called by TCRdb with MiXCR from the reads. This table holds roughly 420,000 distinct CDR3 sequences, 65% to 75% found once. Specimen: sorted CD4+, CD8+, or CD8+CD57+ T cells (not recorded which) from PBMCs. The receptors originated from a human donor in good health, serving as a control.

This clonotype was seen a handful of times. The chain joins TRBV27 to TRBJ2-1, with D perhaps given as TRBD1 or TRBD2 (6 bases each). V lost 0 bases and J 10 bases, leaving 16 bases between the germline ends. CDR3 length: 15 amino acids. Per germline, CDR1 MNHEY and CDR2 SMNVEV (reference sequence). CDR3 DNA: TGTGCCAGCAGTTTATCTTCCTATCGCGGGACAGAGCAGTTCTTC. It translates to CASSLSSYRGTEQFF.

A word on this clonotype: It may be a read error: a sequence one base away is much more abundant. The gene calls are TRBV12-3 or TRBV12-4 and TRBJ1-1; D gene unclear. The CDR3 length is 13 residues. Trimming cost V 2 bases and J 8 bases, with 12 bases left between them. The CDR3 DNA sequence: TGTGCCAGCAGTTTATTCGAATGGAAGGAAGCTTTCTTT. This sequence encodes CASSLFEWKEAFF.

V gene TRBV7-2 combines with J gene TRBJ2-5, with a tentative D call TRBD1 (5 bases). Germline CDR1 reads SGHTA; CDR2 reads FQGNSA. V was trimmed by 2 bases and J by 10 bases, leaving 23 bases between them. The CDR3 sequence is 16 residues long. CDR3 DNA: TGTGCCAGCAGCTTATCACAGGTGAACACTGAAGCGATCCAGTACTTC. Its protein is CASSLSQVNTEAIQYF. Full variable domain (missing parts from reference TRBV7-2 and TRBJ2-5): GAGVSQSPSNKVTEKGKDVELRCDPISGHTALYWYRQSLGQGLEFLIYFQGNSAPDKSGLPSDRFSAERTGGSVSTLTIQRTQQEDSAVYLCASSLSQVNTEAIQYFGPGTRLLVL.

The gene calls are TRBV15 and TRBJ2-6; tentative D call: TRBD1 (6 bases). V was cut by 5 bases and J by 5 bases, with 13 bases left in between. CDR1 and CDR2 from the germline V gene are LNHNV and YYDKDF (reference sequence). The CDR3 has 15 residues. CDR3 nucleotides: TGTGCCACCAGCGCCAGGGGAACCTGGGCCAACGTCCTGACTTTC. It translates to CATSARGTWANVLTF. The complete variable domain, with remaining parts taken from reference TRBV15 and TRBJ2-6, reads DAMVIQNPRYQVTQFGKPVTLSCSQTLNHNVMYWYQQKSSQAPKLLFHYYDKDFNNEADTPDNFQSRRPNTSFCFLDIRSPGLGDTAMYLCATSARGTWANVLTFGAGSRLTVL.

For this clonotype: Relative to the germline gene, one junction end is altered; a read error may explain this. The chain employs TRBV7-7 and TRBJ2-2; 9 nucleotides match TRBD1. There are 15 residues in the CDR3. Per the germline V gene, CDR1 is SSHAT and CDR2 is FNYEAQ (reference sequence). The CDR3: CASSAVIDRGAGEFF. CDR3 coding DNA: TGTGCTAGCAGCGCAGTAATTGACAGGGGGGCCGGGGAGTTTTTT.

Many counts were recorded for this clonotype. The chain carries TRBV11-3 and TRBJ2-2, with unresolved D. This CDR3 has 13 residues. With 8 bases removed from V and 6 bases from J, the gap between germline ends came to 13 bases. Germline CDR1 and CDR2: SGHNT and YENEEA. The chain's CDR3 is CASRSGEPGELFF. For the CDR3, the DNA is TGTGCCAGCCGTTCTGGTGAGCCCGGGGAGCTGTTTTTT.

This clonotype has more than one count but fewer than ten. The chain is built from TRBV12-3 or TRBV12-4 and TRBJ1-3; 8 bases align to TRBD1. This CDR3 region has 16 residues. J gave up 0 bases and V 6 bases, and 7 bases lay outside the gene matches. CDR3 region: CASRATGTGSGNTIYF. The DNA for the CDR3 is TGTGCCAGCAGAGCCACCGGGACAGGCTCTGGAAACACCATATATTTT.

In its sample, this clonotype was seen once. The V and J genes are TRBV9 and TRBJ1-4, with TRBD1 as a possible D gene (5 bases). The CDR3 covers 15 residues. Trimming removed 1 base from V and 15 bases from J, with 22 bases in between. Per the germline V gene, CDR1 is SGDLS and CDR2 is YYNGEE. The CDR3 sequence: CASSVSPGPTEALFF. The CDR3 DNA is TGTGCCAGCAGCGTATCCCCAGGGCCCACTGAAGCTTTGTTTTTT.

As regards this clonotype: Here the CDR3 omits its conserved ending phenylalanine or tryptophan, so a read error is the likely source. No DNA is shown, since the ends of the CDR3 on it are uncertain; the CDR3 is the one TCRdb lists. The CDR3 protein is CASSQTAGYPYTFDL. The V call is TRBV2, the J call TRBJ2-7; the table assigns TRBD1, which was not confirmed against the DNA. Per the germline V gene, CDR1 is SNHLY and CDR2 is FYNNEI. Inclusive of both ends, the CDR3 amounts to 15 amino acids.

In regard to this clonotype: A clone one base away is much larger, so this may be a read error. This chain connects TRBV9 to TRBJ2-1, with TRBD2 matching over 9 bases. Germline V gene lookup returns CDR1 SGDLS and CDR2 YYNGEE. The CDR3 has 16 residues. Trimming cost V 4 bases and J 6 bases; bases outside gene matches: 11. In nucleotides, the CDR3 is TGTGCCAGCAGCTCCCATGGGGCGGGGGGGCGCAATGAGCAGTTCTTC. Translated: CASSSHGAGGRNEQFF.

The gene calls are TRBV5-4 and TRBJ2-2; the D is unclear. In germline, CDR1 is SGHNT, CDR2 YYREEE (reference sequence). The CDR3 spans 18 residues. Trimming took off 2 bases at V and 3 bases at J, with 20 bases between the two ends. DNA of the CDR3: TGTGCCAGCAGCTTAAGACGGAGCCACCCTTTTTACACCGGGGAGCTGTTTTTT. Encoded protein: CASSLRRSHPFYTGELFF.

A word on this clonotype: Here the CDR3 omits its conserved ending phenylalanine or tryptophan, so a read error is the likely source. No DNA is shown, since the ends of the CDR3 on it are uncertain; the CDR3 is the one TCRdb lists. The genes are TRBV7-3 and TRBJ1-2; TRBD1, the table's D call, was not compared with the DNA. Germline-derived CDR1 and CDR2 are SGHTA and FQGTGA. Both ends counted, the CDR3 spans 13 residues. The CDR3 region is CASSGRGGSEETQ.

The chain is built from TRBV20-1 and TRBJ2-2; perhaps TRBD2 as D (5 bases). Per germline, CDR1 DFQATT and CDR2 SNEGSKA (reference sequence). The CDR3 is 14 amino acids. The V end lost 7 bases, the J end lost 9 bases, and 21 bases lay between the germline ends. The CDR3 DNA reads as TGCAGTGTTATGGCGAGAGAGGGCCTCCGGGAGCTGTTTTTT. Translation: CSVMAREGLRELFF.

CDR3: CASSDEGIDGYTF. The CDR3 region has the DNA TGTGCCAGCAGCGACGAGGGGATAGATGGCTACACCTTC. V and J are TRBV11-2 and TRBJ1-2; D might be TRBD1 (5 bases). The V and J ends lost 5 bases and 6 bases respectively, with 13 bases between them. This CDR3 has 13 residues. Germline-derived CDR1 and CDR2 are SGHAT and FQNNGV.

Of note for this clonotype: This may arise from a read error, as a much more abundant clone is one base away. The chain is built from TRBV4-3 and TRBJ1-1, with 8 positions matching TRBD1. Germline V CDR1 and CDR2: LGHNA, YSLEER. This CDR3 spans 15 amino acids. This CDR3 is CAGSQRQGMNTEAFF. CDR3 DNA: TGCGCCGGCAGCCAACGACAGGGGATGAACACTGAAGCTTTCTTT.

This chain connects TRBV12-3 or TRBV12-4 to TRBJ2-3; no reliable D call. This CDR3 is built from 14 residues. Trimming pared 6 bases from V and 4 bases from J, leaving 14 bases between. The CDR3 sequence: CASSPDLIADTQYF. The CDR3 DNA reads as TGTGCCAGCAGCCCAGATTTAATAGCAGATACGCAGTATTTT.

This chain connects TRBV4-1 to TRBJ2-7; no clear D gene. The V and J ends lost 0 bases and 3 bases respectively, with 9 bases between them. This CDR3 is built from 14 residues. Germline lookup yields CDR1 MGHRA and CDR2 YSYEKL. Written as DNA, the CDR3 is TGCGCCAGCAGCCAAGATTGGGCTCACTACGAGCAGTACTTC. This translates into CASSQDWAHYEQYF.

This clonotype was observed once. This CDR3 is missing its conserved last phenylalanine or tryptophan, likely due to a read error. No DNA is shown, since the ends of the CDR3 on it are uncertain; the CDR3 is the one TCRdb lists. The CDR3 is CATSDLEGSAYAFGS. V gene TRBV24-1 combines with J gene TRBJ2-7. Per germline, CDR1 KGHDR and CDR2 SFDVKD. The CDR3 has 15 amino acids, counting both end residues.

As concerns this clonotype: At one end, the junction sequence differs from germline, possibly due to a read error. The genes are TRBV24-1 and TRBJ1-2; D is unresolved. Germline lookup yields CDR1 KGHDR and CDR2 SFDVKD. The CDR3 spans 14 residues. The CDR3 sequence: CATSERGCQYGYTF. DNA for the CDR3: TGTGCCACCAGCGAGCGGGGATGTCAGTATGGCTACACTTTC.

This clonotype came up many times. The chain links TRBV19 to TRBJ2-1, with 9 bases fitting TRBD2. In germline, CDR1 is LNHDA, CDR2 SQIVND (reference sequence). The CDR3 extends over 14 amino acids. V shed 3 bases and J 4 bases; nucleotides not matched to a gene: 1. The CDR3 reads CASSILAGYNEQFF. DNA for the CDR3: TGTGCCAGTAGTATTCTAGCGGGGTACAATGAGCAGTTCTTC.

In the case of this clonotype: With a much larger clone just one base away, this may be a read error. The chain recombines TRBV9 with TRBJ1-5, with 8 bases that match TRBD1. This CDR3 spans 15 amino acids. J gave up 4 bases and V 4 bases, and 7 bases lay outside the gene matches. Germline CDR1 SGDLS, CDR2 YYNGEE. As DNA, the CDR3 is TGTGCCAGCAGCCAAGAGGGACAGGATAATCAGCCCCAGCATTTT. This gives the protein CASSQEGQDNQPQHF.

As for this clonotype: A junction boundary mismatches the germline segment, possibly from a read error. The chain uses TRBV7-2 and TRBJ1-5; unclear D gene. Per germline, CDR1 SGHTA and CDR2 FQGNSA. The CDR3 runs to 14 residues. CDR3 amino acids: CASSLGPGAGPLHF. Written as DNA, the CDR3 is TGTGCCAGCAGCCTTGGTCCTGGCGCCGGGCCCCTGCATTTT.

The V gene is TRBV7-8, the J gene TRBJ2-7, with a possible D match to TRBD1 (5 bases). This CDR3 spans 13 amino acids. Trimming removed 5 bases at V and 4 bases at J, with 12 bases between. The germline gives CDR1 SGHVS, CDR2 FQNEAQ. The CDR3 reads CASSPRQWYEQYF. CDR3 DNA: TGTGCCAGCAGCCCCCGACAGTGGTACGAGCAGTACTTC.

CDR3: CASTKWMGKGYEQYF. The CDR3 DNA is TGTGCCAGCACTAAGTGGATGGGGAAGGGGTACGAGCAGTACTTC. The V and J genes are TRBV7-2 and TRBJ2-7, with D possibly matching TRBD1 (5 bases). This CDR3 is 15 amino acids long. Germline-derived CDR1 and CDR2 are SGHTA and FQGNSA. The V gene lost 7 bases and the J gene lost 4 bases, with 20 bases spanning the gap.

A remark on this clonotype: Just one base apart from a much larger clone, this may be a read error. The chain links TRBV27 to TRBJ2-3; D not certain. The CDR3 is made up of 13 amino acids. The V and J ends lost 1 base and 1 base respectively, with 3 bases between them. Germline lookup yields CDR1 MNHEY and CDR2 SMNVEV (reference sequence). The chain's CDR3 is CASSLFGTDTQYF. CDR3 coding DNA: TGTGCCAGCAGTTTATTCGGCACAGATACGCAGTATTTT.

CDR3 nucleotides: TGTGCCATTAGCAAGCCGGGACAGGGGAAGGAGACCCAGTACTTC. It codes for CAISKPGQGKETQYF. The chain recombines TRBV19 with TRBJ2-5; 10 bases map to TRBD1. CDR1 and CDR2 from the germline V gene are LNHDA and SQIVND (reference sequence). The V segment lost 10 bases and the J segment 5 bases; nucleotides outside the gene matches: 13. The CDR3 runs 15 residues.

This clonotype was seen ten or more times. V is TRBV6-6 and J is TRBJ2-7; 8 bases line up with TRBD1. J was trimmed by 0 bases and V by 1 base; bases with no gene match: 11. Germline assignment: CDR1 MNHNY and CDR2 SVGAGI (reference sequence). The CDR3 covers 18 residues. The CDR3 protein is CASSYWRGRQGSSYEQYF. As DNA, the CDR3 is TGTGCCAGCAGTTACTGGAGGGGGAGACAGGGGAGCTCCTACGAGCAGTACTTC.

CDR3 region: CSAGPGQGTGELFF. As DNA, the CDR3 is TGCAGTGCTGGGCCCGGACAGGGTACCGGGGAGCTGTTTTTT. The J gene is TRBJ2-2, the V gene TRBV20-1; TRBD1 agrees at 8 bases. V lost 5 bases and J lost 5; bases outside the gene matches: 7. The CDR3 consists of 14 residues. Germline CDR1 reads DFQATT; CDR2 reads SNEGSKA (reference sequence).

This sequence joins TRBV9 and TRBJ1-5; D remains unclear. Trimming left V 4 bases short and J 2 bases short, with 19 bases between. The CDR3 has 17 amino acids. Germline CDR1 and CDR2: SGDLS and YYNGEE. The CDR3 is CASSHDPSEIRNQPQHF. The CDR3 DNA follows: TGTGCCAGCAGCCATGATCCCTCAGAGATCCGCAATCAGCCCCAGCATTTT. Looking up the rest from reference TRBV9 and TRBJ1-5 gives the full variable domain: DSGVTQTPKHLITATGQRVTLRCSPRSGDLSVYWYQQSLDQGLQFLIQYYNGEERAKGNILERFSAQQFPDLHSELNLSSLELGDSALYFCASSHDPSEIRNQPQHFGDGTRLSIL.